This entry concerns a single TCR beta chain. Some clones are missing from TCRdb's copy, which holds only in-frame ones; the method was immunoSEQ multiplex PCR. The sample holds a few hundred thousand clones, approximately 84% seen once. This entry belongs to a study of blood T cell repertoires in COVID-19. On the study more broadly: The United States, Italy and Spain were the sources of the acute and convalescent COVID-19 samples. The analysed material was cDNA or gDNA that came from T cells, B-cell-depleted T cells, or PBMCs.

V was trimmed by 0 bases and J by 2 bases, leaving 12 bases between them. Germline loops: CDR1 SGHRS, CDR2 YFSETQ. The CDR3 has 15 amino acids. The chain employs TRBV5-1 and TRBJ2-7; D is possibly TRBD1 (6 bases). The sample consisted of peripheral blood. This sequence was found in a woman between 25 and 40 years old who had recovered from COVID-19. CDR3 DNA: TGCGCCAGCAGCTTGGTTGTTGGGACAACCTACGAGCAGTACTTC. It translates to CASSLVVGTTYEQYF.